A single sample is the source of the 19 T cell receptor beta chains below, sequenced in a study of PD-1 blockade in classical Hodgkin lymphoma. Each of the patients experienced relapse following autologous stem cell transplantation, and their brentuximab vedotin exposure differed. Clones were sequenced by immunoSEQ multiplex PCR, and TCRdb holds only the in-frame ones, with some missing. Of more than 45,000 clones in the sample, under 95% were seen once. The starting material was peripheral blood mononuclear cells (PBMCs), obtained before the second cycle of nivolumab. The receptors shown here come from a human donor with classical Hodgkin lymphoma.

J is TRBJ1-2 and V is TRBV6-5, with D unresolved. CDR3 size: 15 residues. Deletions cut 0 bases from V and 3 bases from J, with 11 bases between. Germline V gene sequence: CDR1 MNHEY, CDR2 SVGAGI. CDR3 nucleotide sequence: TGTGCCAGCAGTTACTCGGACCATACTTACTATGGCTACACCTTC. Its protein is CASSYSDHTYYGYTF.

The V gene is TRBV9, the J gene TRBJ1-4, with a weak D call TRBD1 (5 bases). Trimming cost V 3 bases and J 8 bases, with 14 bases left between them. There are 14 residues in the CDR3. CDR1 and CDR2 from the germline V gene are SGDLS and YYNGEE. CDR3 amino acids: CASSAPDSGEKLFF. CDR3 DNA: TGTGCCAGCAGCGCGCCCGACAGTGGGGAAAAACTGTTTTTT.

This rearrangement joins TRBV27 to TRBJ2-7; the D is unclear. Trimming took off 1 base at V and 2 bases at J, with 9 bases between the two ends. The CDR3 spans 14 residues. From germline, CDR1 is MNHEY and CDR2 SMNVEV (reference sequence). CDR3 loop: CASSLYQTAYEQYF. The CDR3, as DNA: TGTGCCAGCAGTTTATACCAGACGGCCTACGAGCAGTACTTC.

The chain combines TRBV4-1 with TRBJ2-7; D gene unclear. Germline V gene lookup returns CDR1 MGHRA and CDR2 YSYEKL. Trimming shortened V by 0 bases and J by 6 bases, and 6 bases separated the two germline ends. The CDR3 spans 12 residues. CDR3 nucleotide sequence: TGCGCCAGCAGCCAAGATTACGTCGAGCAGTACTTC. Protein: CASSQDYVEQYF.

The rearrangement uses TRBV27 and TRBJ2-1; 11 bases are shared with TRBD2. Losses at the gene ends were 2 bases for V and 7 bases for J; bases not matched to a gene: 4. Germline V CDR1 and CDR2: MNHEY, SMNVEV (reference sequence). The length of the CDR3 is 15 residues. The CDR3 protein is CASSLGSGRANEQFF. The CDR3 region has the DNA TGTGCCAGCAGTTTAGGTAGCGGGAGGGCAAATGAGCAGTTCTTC.

This chain links TRBV2 with TRBJ2-7; possible D gene TRBD1, 6 bases. Trimming removed 3 bases at V and 0 bases at J, with 12 bases between. CDR1 and CDR2 from the germline V gene are SNHLY and FYNNEI. The CDR3 extends over 15 amino acids. CDR3 DNA sequence: TGTGCCAGCAGTGACGGCAGGGGACCCTCCTACGAGCAGTACTTC. Translated, it gives CASSDGRGPSYEQYF.

The J gene is TRBJ2-7, the V gene TRBV4-1; no clear D. Trimming pared 0 bases from V and 4 bases from J, leaving 19 bases between. Germline V gene data show CDR1 as MGHRA and CDR2 as YSYEKL. The CDR3 is 17 amino acids. CDR3: CASSQESSTGIKYEQYF. In nucleotides, the CDR3 is TGCGCCAGCAGCCAAGAATCAAGTACTGGGATCAAGTACGAGCAGTACTTC.

For the CDR3, the DNA is TGTGCCAGCAGAGTACAGGGGGGAGTGGCCACTGAAGCTTTCTTT. It translates to CASRVQGGVATEAFF. The rearrangement joins TRBV6-5 to TRBJ1-1, with 8 bases identical to TRBD1. This CDR3 contains 15 residues. Trimming took 6 bases from V and 4 from J; bases not matched to a gene: 10. The germline gives CDR1 MNHEY, CDR2 SVGAGI.

The CDR3 DNA sequence: TGTGCCAGCAGTGAAGGGGGACGCTCGAGGTCACCCCTCCACTTT. Protein: CASSEGGRSRSPLHF. The chain carries TRBV2 and TRBJ1-6, with a weak D call TRBD1 (5 bases). This CDR3 has 15 amino acids. V was pared by 1 base and J by 10 bases, with 14 bases between. In germline, CDR1 is SNHLY, CDR2 FYNNEI. Using reference TRBV2 and TRBJ1-6 for the parts outside the CDR3, the full variable domain is EPEVTQTPSHQVTQMGQEVILRCVPISNHLYFYWYRQILGQKVEFLVSFYNNEISEKSEIFDDQFSVERPDGSNFTLKIRSTKLEDSAMYFCASSEGGRSRSPLHFGNGTRLTVT.

CDR3 bases: TGTGCCAGCAGTGAGGTGGGGGGGAACCAAGAGACCCAGTACTTC. Translating it yields CASSEVGGNQETQYF. The V and J genes are TRBV2 and TRBJ2-5; TRBD2 matches at 7 bases. The CDR3 loop spans 15 amino acids. Unmatched junction bases numbered 4, after V lost 3 bases and J lost 0 bases. The germline gives CDR1 SNHLY, CDR2 FYNNEI.

The chain joins TRBV7-2 to TRBJ2-3; TRBD2 aligns across 10 bases. This CDR3 has 18 residues. The V segment lost 1 base and the J segment 4 bases; nucleotides outside the gene matches: 11. Germline lookup yields CDR1 SGHTA and CDR2 FQGNSA. The chain's CDR3 is CASSLDVASGSLSDTQYF. CDR3 sequence (DNA): TGTGCCAGCAGCTTAGACGTGGCTAGCGGGAGCTTATCAGATACGCAGTATTTT.

This sequence joins TRBV10-1 and TRBJ2-7, with 7 positions matching TRBD2. The ends lost 0 bases at V and 0 bases at J; junction bases unmatched: 5. Germline V lookup: CDR1 WNHNN, CDR2 SYGVQD (reference sequence). CDR3 size: 16 residues. The CDR3, as DNA: TGCGCCAGCAGTGAGTCAATGGGGGGGAGCTCCTACGAGCAGTACTTC. Amino acids: CASSESMGGSSYEQYF.

J is TRBJ2-7 and V is TRBV6-5; 11 bases agree with TRBD1. Germline V lookup: CDR1 MNHEY, CDR2 SVGAGI. The CDR3 is 14 residues long. With 7 bases clipped from V and 6 bases from J, the junction kept 8 bases outside the gene matches. In DNA, the CDR3 is TGTGCCAGCAACCGCCCGGGACAGGGGGTCGAGCAGTACTTC. This sequence encodes CASNRPGQGVEQYF.

The V and J genes are TRBV6-6 and TRBJ2-3, with 7 bases identical to TRBD1. Germline V lookup: CDR1 MNHNY, CDR2 SVGAGI (reference sequence). J lost 5 bases, V lost 6 bases, and 11 bases had no gene match. There are 15 residues in the CDR3. For the CDR3, the DNA is TGTGCCAGCAGCCCCGGGGACAGACTTTTAGATACGCAGTATTTT. As protein: CASSPGDRLLDTQYF.

V and J are TRBV7-6 and TRBJ2-2; 10 nucleotides agree with TRBD1. Trimming cost V 4 bases and J 2 bases; bases outside gene matches: 4. The CDR3 runs to 16 residues. Germline V gene data show CDR1 as SGHVS and CDR2 as FNYEAQ. The CDR3 sequence: CASSSRTGGNTGELFF. In DNA form, the CDR3 reads TGTGCCAGCAGCTCCCGGACAGGGGGAAACACCGGGGAGCTGTTTTTT.

The chain employs TRBV11-2 and TRBJ2-7; possibly TRBD1 or TRBD2 for D (5 bases each). Germline CDR1 reads SGHAT; CDR2 reads FQNNGV. This CDR3 contains 16 residues. V dropped 1 base and J dropped 2 bases, with 15 bases sitting between them. The CDR3: CASSLGLHGTTYEQYF. The CDR3 DNA follows: TGTGCCAGCAGCTTAGGACTCCACGGGACGACCTACGAGCAGTACTTC.

J is TRBJ2-7 and V is TRBV10-3, with 9 bases aligning to TRBD1. CDR1 and CDR2 from the germline V gene are ENHRY and SYGVKD. The CDR3 runs to 15 residues. The junction had 8 bases not matched to a gene; V was cut back by 4 bases and J by 4 bases. The CDR3 here is CAISGGGTGNYEQYF. The CDR3 DNA follows: TGTGCCATCAGTGGGGGAGGGACAGGGAATTACGAGCAGTACTTC.

The chain carries TRBV4-1 and TRBJ1-4; D is uncertain. The germline gives CDR1 MGHRA, CDR2 YSYEKL. The V and J ends lost 3 bases and 4 bases respectively, with 18 bases between them. This CDR3 spans 17 amino acids. The CDR3 sequence: CASSQQVHLEVNEKLFF. In nucleotides, the CDR3 is TGCGCCAGCAGCCAGCAAGTACATCTTGAGGTTAATGAAAAACTGTTTTTT.

The chain recombines TRBV5-1 with TRBJ2-5; D is unresolved. In germline, CDR1 is SGHRS, CDR2 YFSETQ. The CDR3 runs 11 residues. V lost 5 bases to trimming and J lost 3 bases, with 5 bases between them. CDR3 loop: CASRGEETQYF. CDR3 DNA sequence: TGCGCCAGCAGGGGCGAAGAGACCCAGTACTTC. The full variable domain, completed using reference TRBV5-1 and TRBJ2-5, is KAGVTQTPRYLIKTRGQQVTLSCSPISGHRSVSWYQQTPGQGLQFLFEYFSETQRNKGNFPGRFSGRQFSNSRSEMNVSTLELGDSALYLCASRGEETQYFGPGTRLLVL.